Below, 24 T cell receptor beta chains from the same sample are listed, as sequenced in a study of graft-versus-host responses after intestinal transplantation. Produced via immunoSEQ multiplex PCR; TCRdb's table is partial and in-frame only. The repertoire holds about 59,000 clones, almost 95% seen once, with 0.38% in the top ten. Their cognate antigens are unknown. The source was unstimulated CD4+ T cells sorted from spleen or lymph node cells, collected before transplant. These receptors were collected from a human donor who was the organ donor for an intestinal transplant.

The rearrangement links TRBV19 to TRBJ2-5, with D unresolved. Matching the DNA end better, TRBJ2-7 makes the J call doubtful. CDR1 and CDR2 (germline): LNHDA, SQIVND (reference sequence). This CDR3 has 13 residues. Here the CDR3 reads CASSIGRYYEQYF. The DNA of the CDR3 is TGTGCCAGTAGTATAGGGAGATACTACGAGCAGTACTTC.

This chain uses TRBV11-2 with TRBJ2-5; the match to TRBD2 covers 9 bases. V was pared by 0 bases and J by 5 bases, with 10 bases of the junction left unmatched. The CDR3 has 17 amino acids. CDR1 is SGHAT, CDR2 FQNNGV, per germline. CDR3 nucleotides: TGTGCCAGCAGCTTAGATATGGCTAGCGGGGTCGGGGAGACCCAGTACTTC. Translation gives CASSLDMASGVGETQYF.

This chain joins TRBV30 and TRBJ1-5, with a possible D match to TRBD1 (5 bases). This CDR3 spans 12 amino acids. The germline V gene has CDR1 GTSNPN and CDR2 SVGIG (reference sequence). Trimming removed 5 bases at V and 7 bases at J, with 12 bases between. The CDR3 loop reads CAWGGGDQPQHF. CDR3 in DNA: TGTGCCTGGGGTGGGGGGGACCAGCCCCAGCATTTT.

This clone was detected only once. CDR3: CASSFGQGVISSYEQYF. For the CDR3, the DNA is TGCGCCAGCAGCTTCGGACAGGGGGTTATTAGCTCCTACGAGCAGTACTTC. The J gene is TRBJ2-7, the V gene TRBV5-1, with 10 bases matching TRBD1. The germline gives CDR1 SGHRS, CDR2 YFSETQ. Trimming removed 2 bases from V and 0 bases from J; junction bases left unmatched: 8. This CDR3 has 17 residues.

J is TRBJ2-1 and V is TRBV5-1; no clear D. The CDR3 extends over 16 amino acids. The V and J ends lost 0 bases and 2 bases respectively, with 12 bases between them. Germline CDR1 and CDR2: SGHRS and YFSETQ. The CDR3 nucleotides read TGCGCCAGCAGCTTGGCCGGCGGACGGCCCTACAATGAGCAGTTCTTC. Protein product: CASSLAGGRPYNEQFF.

This clone was seen a few times. V and J are TRBV5-8 and TRBJ2-7; 8 bases match TRBD1. Per the germline V gene, CDR1 is SGHTS and CDR2 is YDEGEE. Losses at the gene ends were 4 bases for V and 3 bases for J; bases not matched to a gene: 9. The length of the CDR3 is 15 residues. The CDR3 is CASSQTGAFYYEQYF. The CDR3 nucleotides read TGTGCCAGCAGCCAGACAGGGGCGTTCTACTACGAGCAGTACTTC.

V gene TRBV2 combines with J gene TRBJ1-2; weak D call: TRBD1 (6 bases). The V gene's germline CDR1 is SNHLY and CDR2 FYNNEI. V lost 6 bases and J 8 bases, leaving 13 bases between the germline ends. The CDR3 has 12 amino acids. Written as DNA, the CDR3 is TGTGCCAGCAGAGAACAGGGTGACGGCTACACCTTC. Amino acids: CASREQGDGYTF.

The V gene is TRBV5-1, the J gene TRBJ2-7; 9 bases are a match to TRBD1. The CDR3 totals 15 residues. V shed 3 bases, J shed 4 bases, and the junction held 8 bases outside the gene matches. CDR1 is SGHRS, CDR2 YFSETQ, per germline. CDR3 amino acids: CASSYTGTGNYEQYF. The CDR3 nucleotides read TGCGCCAGCAGCTATACCGGGACAGGGAATTACGAGCAGTACTTC.

The rearrangement links TRBV6-6 to TRBJ1-1; TRBD1 might be the D (5 bases). Germline loops: CDR1 MNHNY, CDR2 SVGAGI (reference sequence). Trimming pared 4 bases from V and 0 bases from J, leaving 12 bases between. This CDR3 comprises 15 residues. The CDR3 sequence: CASSSPGTVNTEAFF. The CDR3 DNA sequence: TGTGCCAGCAGTTCCCCCGGGACCGTGAACACTGAAGCTTTCTTT.

The chain employs TRBV19 and TRBJ1-5, with TRBD1 identical over 11 bases. V was pared by 5 bases and J by 4 bases, with 7 bases of the junction left unmatched. This CDR3 has 16 residues. The germline V gene has CDR1 LNHDA and CDR2 SQIVND (reference sequence). The CDR3 here is CASSVGDRGTNQPQHF. CDR3 DNA sequence: TGTGCCAGTAGTGTTGGGGACAGGGGGACGAATCAGCCCCAGCATTTT.

V gene TRBV15 combines with J gene TRBJ2-5; 7 nucleotides match TRBD1. V lost 0 bases to trimming and J lost 2 bases; unmatched junction nucleotides: 6. The CDR3 runs to 16 residues. Germline CDR1 reads LNHNV; CDR2 reads YYDKDF (reference sequence). This CDR3 reads CATSRETGHGQETQYF. The DNA for the CDR3 is TGTGCCACCAGCAGAGAGACAGGGCATGGGCAAGAGACCCAGTACTTC.

CDR3 nucleotide sequence: TGCGCCAGCCTAGCGGGGGGATCAGCCAAAAACATTCAGTACTTC. Residues: CASLAGGSAKNIQYF. This chain joins TRBV10-2 and TRBJ2-4, with 11 positions matching TRBD2. Trimming removed 8 bases from V and 0 bases from J; junction bases left unmatched: 3. The CDR3 extends over 15 amino acids. Looked up from germline, CDR1 is WSHSY and CDR2 is SAAADI.

The chain carries TRBV13 and TRBJ2-7, with D tentatively TRBD1 or TRBD2 (6 bases each). Germline loops: CDR1 PRHDT, CDR2 FYEKMQ (reference sequence). This CDR3 contains 15 residues. With 1 base removed from V and 0 bases from J, the gap between germline ends came to 10 bases. CDR3 nucleotide sequence: TGTGCCAGCAGCTTAGTACGGGGGCCCTCCTACGAGCAGTACTTC. This translates into CASSLVRGPSYEQYF.

The chain has TRBV7-3 and TRBJ2-7; no clear D. This CDR3 spans 13 amino acids. Germline assignment: CDR1 SGHTA and CDR2 FQGTGA. The ends were cut back, 2 bases at V and 6 bases at J, with 11 bases in the middle. The CDR3 nucleotides read TGTGCCAGCAGCTTAGCAATAAGTGTCGAGCAGTACTTC. Residues: CASSLAISVEQYF.

V and J are TRBV6-6 and TRBJ2-3, with TRBD2 identical over 8 bases. With V trimmed by 6 bases and J by 4 bases, 12 bases remained unmatched. The CDR3 extends over 16 amino acids. Germline CDR1 MNHNY, CDR2 SVGAGI (reference sequence). CDR3 in amino acids: CASSHVAGGAADTQYF. CDR3 bases: TGTGCCAGCAGCCACGTGGCCGGGGGGGCCGCAGATACGCAGTATTTT.

The chain joins TRBV19 to TRBJ1-5, with D tentatively TRBD1 (6 bases). The germline V gene has CDR1 LNHDA and CDR2 SQIVND (reference sequence). The CDR3 has 15 amino acids. V lost 3 bases and J lost 3, with 12 bases in between. Here the CDR3 reads CASSISGTNNQPQHF. In DNA, the CDR3 is TGTGCCAGTAGTATCTCTGGGACAAACAATCAGCCCCAGCATTTT.

CDR3 nucleotides: TGTGCCAGCTCACAGAGCAGTCTCAATCAGCCCCAGCATTTT. This translates into CASSQSSLNQPQHF. The J gene is TRBJ1-5, the V gene TRBV18, with unresolved D. CDR3 length: 14 residues. Germline V lookup: CDR1 KGHSH, CDR2 LQKENI. V was clipped by 4 bases and J by 3 bases, with 10 bases between them.

This clone showed up just once. This rearrangement joins TRBV2 to TRBJ2-1; no clear D. This CDR3 has 12 amino acids. Trimming stripped 6 bases from V and 7 bases from J, with 10 bases between. Germline CDR1 is SNHLY and CDR2 is FYNNEI. The CDR3 sequence: CASRWVGNEQFF. CDR3 nucleotides: TGTGCCAGCAGGTGGGTCGGGAATGAGCAGTTCTTC.

The V call is TRBV9, the J call TRBJ2-7; a possible D gene is TRBD2 (5 bases). V lost 2 bases and J 0 bases, leaving 9 bases between the germline ends. Germline V gives CDR1 SGDLS, CDR2 YYNGEE. There are 14 residues in the CDR3. The CDR3 coding sequence is TGTGCCAGCAGCGTTCGAGGGTACTCCTACGAGCAGTACTTC. Translated, it gives CASSVRGYSYEQYF. Together with reference TRBV9 and TRBJ2-7, the CDR3 gives the full variable domain: DSGVTQTPKHLITATGQRVTLRCSPRSGDLSVYWYQQSLDQGLQFLIQYYNGEERAKGNILERFSAQQFPDLHSELNLSSLELGDSALYFCASSVRGYSYEQYFGPGTRLTVT.

V and J are TRBV19 and TRBJ1-4; 10 nucleotides agree with TRBD1. This CDR3 spans 16 amino acids. Germline CDR1 reads LNHDA; CDR2 reads SQIVND (reference sequence). V shed 5 bases and J 8 bases; nucleotides not matched to a gene: 11. Here the CDR3 DNA reads TGTGCCAGTAGTTGTCTTCGGACAGGGGGACAAGAAAAACTGTTTTTT. It encodes CASSCLRTGGQEKLFF.

V and J are TRBV11-2 and TRBJ2-7, with D perhaps matching TRBD1 or TRBD2 (5 bases each). Germline V gene data show CDR1 as SGHAT and CDR2 as FQNNGV. This CDR3 is built from 15 residues. V was trimmed by 1 base and J by 2 bases, leaving 12 bases between them. This chain's CDR3 is CASSLGWSGPYEQYF. CDR3 bases: TGTGCCAGCAGCTTAGGCTGGTCGGGGCCCTACGAGCAGTACTTC.

CDR3 in amino acids: CATAREFGYTF. In nucleotides, the CDR3 is TGTGCCACGGCTAGAGAGTTCGGCTACACCTTC. This rearrangement joins TRBV7-2 to TRBJ1-2; no reliable D call. The germline gives CDR1 SGHTA, CDR2 FQGNSA. Trimming took 10 bases from V and 8 from J, leaving 14 bases between them. The CDR3 runs to 11 residues.

This clone was seen a handful of times. The J gene is TRBJ2-7, the V gene TRBV10-3; D is perhaps TRBD1 (5 bases). Trimming shortened V by 4 bases and J by 3 bases, and 7 bases separated the two germline ends. Looked up from germline, CDR1 is ENHRY and CDR2 is SYGVKD. The CDR3 contains 12 residues. The CDR3 DNA follows: TGTGCCATCAGTGGGGGCCACTACGAGCAGTACTTC. Protein product: CAISGGHYEQYF.

This chain uses TRBV5-1 with TRBJ1-3; D perhaps matches TRBD1 (6 bases). The V gene's germline CDR1 is SGHRS and CDR2 YFSETQ. This CDR3 is 16 amino acids long. The V and J ends lost 0 bases and 0 bases respectively, with 10 bases between them. DNA of the CDR3: TGCGCCAGCAGCTTGGTGGACAGTCTCTCTGGAAACACCATATATTTT. Encoded protein: CASSLVDSLSGNTIYF. The entire variable domain, with the rest obtained from reference TRBV5-1 and TRBJ1-3, is as follows: KAGVTQTPRYLIKTRGQQVTLSCSPISGHRSVSWYQQTPGQGLQFLFEYFSETQRNKGNFPGRFSGRQFSNSRSEMNVSTLELGDSALYLCASSLVDSLSGNTIYFGEGSWLTVV.